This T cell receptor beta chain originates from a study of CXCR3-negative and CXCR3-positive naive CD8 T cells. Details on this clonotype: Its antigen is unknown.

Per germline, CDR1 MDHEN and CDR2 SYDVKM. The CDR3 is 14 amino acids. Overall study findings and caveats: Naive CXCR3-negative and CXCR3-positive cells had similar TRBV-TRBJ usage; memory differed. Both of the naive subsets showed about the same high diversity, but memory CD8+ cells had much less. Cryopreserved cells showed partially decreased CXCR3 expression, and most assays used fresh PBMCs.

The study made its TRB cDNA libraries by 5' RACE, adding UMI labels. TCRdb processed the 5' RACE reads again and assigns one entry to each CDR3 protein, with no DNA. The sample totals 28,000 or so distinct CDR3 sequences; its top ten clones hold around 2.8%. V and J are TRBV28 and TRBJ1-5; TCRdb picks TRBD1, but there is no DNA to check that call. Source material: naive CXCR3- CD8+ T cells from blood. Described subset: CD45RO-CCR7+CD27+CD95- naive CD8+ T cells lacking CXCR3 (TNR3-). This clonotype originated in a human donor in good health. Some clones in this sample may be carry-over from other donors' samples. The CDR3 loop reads CASSFVTGPQPQHF.